This TCR beta chain appears in the sequencing data of a study of blood T cell repertoires in COVID-19. Study at large: COVID-19 samples, acute and convalescent, were from the United States, Italy and Spain. T cells, B-cell-depleted T cells, or PBMCs provided the cDNA or gDNA that served as material.

As handled by the study authors: Amplification of reference gene primers provided the estimated nucleated cell counts. Produced via immunoSEQ multiplex PCR; TCRdb's table is partial and in-frame only. That table is the source of V, J and clone size, and D and trimming were worked out from the DNA. This repertoire shows 250,000 to 300,000 clones, over 75% found once; its top ten account for under 15%. This clone turned up a few times. Sequenced material: peripheral blood. This TCR derives from a woman in her fifties or sixties with acute or convalescent COVID-19.

The CDR3 DNA is TGTGCCAGCAGCGTAGGAGGGCTGGAGGGGCAGCCCCAGCATTTT. Its protein product is CASSVGGLEGQPQHF. The chain carries TRBV9 and TRBJ1-5; possibly TRBD1 for D (5 bases). The length of the CDR3 is 15 residues. Trimming cost V 0 bases and J 7 bases, with 14 bases left between them. Germline V gene lookup returns CDR1 SGDLS and CDR2 YYNGEE.